This T cell receptor beta chain derives from a study of CD8 T cells in Susac syndrome. From blood CD8+ and CD4+ T cells, TCR beta sequences were generated. Age- and sex-matched healthy donors served as the control group. This CDR3 is 11 amino acids long. V was pared by 5 bases and J by 6 bases, with 6 bases between. Germline V gene lookup returns CDR1 SGHRS and CDR2 YFSETQ. An amount of RNA that ranged from roughly 0.5 to 1 ug was reverse transcribed with random hexamers. With immunoSEQ multiplex PCR, TCR beta CDR3 was amplified across 54 Vbeta and 13 Jbeta. TCRdb re-called the immunoSEQ multiplex PCR reads through MiXCR, storing one row per CDR3 protein. Here the sample spans about 120,000 distinct CDR3 sequences, around 94% being singletons.

V is TRBV5-1 and J is TRBJ2-1; D is unclear. The sequence was obtained from a human donor in good health. The sample was CD4+ T cells from PBMCs. CDR3 nucleotide sequence: TGCGCCAGCAGGCTCAGCAATGAGCAGTTCTTC. Amino acids: CASRLSNEQFF.